This T cell receptor (beta chain) was recovered during a study of hypomethylating agent response in myelodysplastic syndrome (dated by TCRdb to about 2021). Regarding the research as a whole: Patients were treated with the hypomethylating agents azacitidine (most of the 11) or decitabine (3 of 11). Patients had a mean age of approximately 67 +/- 5.9 years, and a diploid cytogenetic profile was the most common. About five patients did not respond, whereas roughly six responded with either complete response or hematologic improvement. TET2 mutation was identified most frequently, being present in 5 of 11 patients. Response was defined as complete response or hematologic improvement, and patients who met neither criterion were classified as non-responders. The cohort was composed of about 9 male and a couple of female myelodysplastic syndrome patients.

Bulk bone marrow was analyzed, and T-cell subsets were not sorted. Bone marrow from more than 10 myelodysplastic syndrome patients was immunosequenced for TCR beta CDR3 regions before and after hypomethylating agent therapy. For longitudinal repertoire tracking, every patient provided one baseline bone marrow and two to three bone marrows collected at different post-treatment timepoints. Whole bone marrow served as the source for genomic DNA extraction, with DNA quality checked using TapeStation, NanoDrop OneC and PicoGreen assays. Broader findings and caveats from the paper: The cohort was small, with only 11 patients analyzed. Responders more often showed novel clonotypes emerging, while non-responders displayed more contracted clonotypes after treatment. Whether the shared GLIPH2 clusters possibly recognize novel MDS antigens was not confirmed and still needs to be tested experimentally. After hypomethylating agent treatment, no significant change in richness, rarefaction diversity or clonality was seen, either across all patients or within response groups. Because the healthy control donors and the MDS patients were not matched by age, the comparison between MDS and healthy samples could have been affected.

On this clone: Its cognate antigen has yet to be identified. Base quality data are lacking; no much larger clone is found one base away.

From the cysteine up to the phenylalanine, the CDR3 has a length of 15 residues. Only the CDR3 portion is preserved as DNA: 45 bases, with reading frame beginning at the first base. The germline V gene gives CDR1 as MGHRA and CDR2 as YSYEKL. Germline trimming: 2 bases from V, 0 bases from J; junction bases outside gene matches: 0. Library prep was done by the immunoSEQ multiplex PCR assay. Survey resolution was applied, with two replicates of approximately 200 ng each being run for a total of approximately 400 ng of DNA per sample. Rearranged TCRB sequences in genomic DNA were detected with the hsTCRB kit, which uses multiplex PCR primers directed at V and J genes. The CDR3 region was amplified in a first PCR of around 29 cycles using the QIAGEN Multiplex PCR Kit. An approximately 8-cycle second PCR added sample barcodes and Illumina adapters to each replicate. Pooled libraries were quantified with a QuantStudio 6 and the KAPA library quantification kit. About 15 pM of pooled libraries was sequenced on an Illumina MiSeq using 156-cycle single-end reads and a 15-cycle index read. The source study handled its data this way. Of about 160,000 unique clonotypes, 1.5% to 2% were flagged by VDJdb annotation as previously reported viral-epitope-specific. The immunoSEQ Data Assistant and immunoSEQ Analyzer turned the raw reads into TCRB repertoires that were normalized and annotated. Clonotype analysis used the immunarch R package version 0.6.5 and BioAnalyzer. Richness was estimated after downsampling every repertoire to the clone count of the smallest repertoire. Fisher's exact tests classified clonotypes as expanded, contracted or novel, with novel meaning zero frequency before treatment. GLIPH2 clustered significantly changed CDR3 beta sequences using simulation_depth=1000 and kmer_min_depth=3, excluding CDR3s shorter than five residues. The table was pulled from immuneACCESS by TCRdb, which kept in-frame rearrangements only. Such tables lose some clones; where checked, under half of the loss comes from unresolved V genes, and the rest has no known cause. Clonal size and the V and J genes are those of that table, whereas D and trimming came from the DNA. The sample table contains roughly 9,800 clones; only one count was recorded for nearly 85% of them. Of the sample, around 3.6% falls within the top ten clones.

Recombination connected TRBV4-1 to TRBJ2-7; the central 11 bases match TRBD2. The clonotype originates from a human donor with myelodysplastic syndrome. The sample was bone marrow, taken before or after starting hypomethylating agent treatment for myelodysplastic syndrome (not recorded which). The CDR3 region reads CASSQTSGSSYEQYF. The nucleotide sequence is TGCGCCAGCAGCCAAACTAGCGGGAGCTCCTACGAGCAGTACTTC.